The clone carrying this T cell receptor beta chain has ten or more counts. Its specificity is not known. Hyperthyroidism of Graves' type that showed no ophthalmopathy progression within 18 months was stable. Diagnoses were made from clinical symptoms, serum measures (thyroxine and TRAb), thyroid ultrasound and orbital computed tomography. RNA transcripts served as the template for amplifying TCR beta CDR3 regions. Primed by the HTBI set, a first-round RT-PCR was run on the TCR CDR3. MiXCR was run by TCRdb on the multiplex PCR reads, yielding one entry per CDR3 protein. The sample holds over 45,000 distinct CDR3 sequences; 45% to 50% are singletons and the top ten take 30% to 40%. CDR3 length: 14 amino acids. The germline CDR1 and CDR2 sequences are SGHAT and FQNNGV. V was shortened by 0 bases and J by 6 bases, with 11 bases between the two germline ends. The data belong to a study of T cells in Graves' hyperthyroidism and ophthalmopathy. Study-wide results and limits: A 13 V-J model separated ophthalmopathy from stable hyperthyroidism.

The sequenced sample consisted of peripheral blood or thyroid tissue (not recorded which). The source is a woman aged 45-60 years with Graves' hyperthyroidism. The J gene is TRBJ1-1, the V gene TRBV11-2; perhaps TRBD1 as D (6 bases). CDR3 loop: CASSLETTGSEAFF. In DNA, the CDR3 is TGTGCCAGCAGCTTAGAGACGACAGGCTCTGAAGCTTTCTTT. Complete variable domain (other parts from reference TRBV11-2 and TRBJ1-1): EAGVAQSPRYKIIEKRQSVAFWCNPISGHATLYWYQQILGQGPKLLIQFQNNGVVDDSQLPKDRFSAERLKGVDSTLKIQPAKLEDSAVYLCASSLETTGSEAFFGQGTRLTVV.